Below are 9 T cell receptor beta chains sequenced from a single sample in a study of blood T cell repertoires in COVID-19 (dated by TCRdb to the early 2020s). Library construction relied on the immunoSEQ multiplex PCR assay. In its TCRdb copy, this immuneACCESS table keeps in-frame sequences only and misses some clones. Where compared with another copy, unresolved V genes explain less than half of these, and the others have no known cause. Across this sample there are some 260,000 clones, with around 80% seen only once. The ten top clones hold 4% of the sample. Source material: peripheral blood. These receptors were taken from a woman between 35 and 50 years old with active or convalescent COVID-19.

J is TRBJ1-6 and V is TRBV2; 8 bases align to TRBD1. CDR3 length: 12 residues. Trimming took 11 bases from V and 7 from J; bases not matched to a gene: 4. The germline gives CDR1 SNHLY, CDR2 FYNNEI. CDR3 sequence reads: CAGTGINSPLHF. The CDR3 coding sequence is TGTGCCGGGACAGGAATAAATTCACCCCTCCACTTT.

Comments on this clone: Other DNA variants within this sample encode the same CDR3. This chain joins TRBV27 and TRBJ1-3; D is unclear. The CDR3 covers 14 residues. The germline V and J ends were trimmed by 3 bases and 2 bases, with 8 bases remaining between them. Germline-derived CDR1 and CDR2 are MNHEY and SMNVEV (reference sequence). Here the CDR3 DNA reads TGTGCCAGCAGTTTCGGTCGAGCTGGAAACACCATATATTTT. This sequence encodes CASSFGRAGNTIYF.

The chain joins TRBV7-2 to TRBJ2-5; 10 bases are a match to TRBD1. V dropped 0 bases and J dropped 5; count of bases not matched to a gene: 6. The length of the CDR3 is 16 residues. Germline CDR1 and CDR2: SGHTA and FQGNSA. This chain's CDR3 is CASSLAGQGSVETQYF. The CDR3 DNA is TGTGCCAGCAGCTTAGCGGGACAGGGGAGCGTTGAGACCCAGTACTTC.

This clone has just one count. The V call is TRBV28, the J call TRBJ2-7, with 7 nucleotides matching TRBD1. The CDR3 loop spans 14 amino acids. Per germline, CDR1 MDHEN and CDR2 SYDVKM. The V and J ends lost 4 bases and 2 bases, in that order; junction bases with no gene match: 5. The CDR3 DNA sequence: TGTGCCAGCAGTTCCGGACAGGCAACCTACGAGCAGTACGTC. Its protein product is CASSSGQATYEQYV.

This clone was seen a handful of times. The chain combines TRBV28 with TRBJ1-5, with TRBD1 identical over 8 bases. This CDR3 contains 14 residues. Germline V gives CDR1 MDHEN, CDR2 SYDVKM. Unmatched junction bases numbered 2, after V lost 3 bases and J lost 4 bases. For the CDR3, the DNA is TGTGCCAGCAGTTTTACAGGGGGTAATCAGCCCCAGCATTTT. This encodes CASSFTGGNQPQHF.

A single count supports this clone. This chain joins TRBV15 and TRBJ1-4; D is possibly TRBD1 (6 bases). The V gene lost 0 bases and the J gene lost 4 bases, with 9 bases spanning the gap. The germline CDR1 and CDR2 sequences are LNHNV and YYDKDF (reference sequence). The CDR3 contains 15 residues. The CDR3 sequence: CATSRDGQINEKLFF. DNA of the CDR3: TGTGCCACCAGCAGAGATGGACAGATTAATGAAAAACTGTTTTTT.

The chain carries TRBV5-1 and TRBJ1-1; D is unresolved. The CDR3 has 16 residues. The germline CDR1 and CDR2 sequences are SGHRS and YFSETQ. Trimming stripped 0 bases from V and 1 base from J, with 13 bases between. CDR3 coding DNA: TGCGCCAGCAGCTTGGACCCTTTCGCGGGGAACACTGAAGCTTTCTTT. Its protein product is CASSLDPFAGNTEAFF.

J is TRBJ1-2 and V is TRBV12-5, with D maybe TRBD1 (6 bases). The CDR3 is 14 amino acids. Trimming pared 2 bases from V and 8 bases from J, leaving 15 bases between. Germline assignment: CDR1 LGHNT and CDR2 FRNRAP. Here the CDR3 reads CASGLPEQGSGYTF. The CDR3 DNA reads TGTGCTAGTGGTTTGCCCGAGCAGGGGAGCGGCTACACCTTC.

The V call is TRBV5-1, the J call TRBJ2-3; TRBD1 matches 10 bases. V shed 4 bases and J 6 bases; nucleotides not matched to a gene: 14. CDR1 and CDR2 from the germline V gene are SGHRS and YFSETQ. The CDR3 is made up of 17 amino acids. As DNA, the CDR3 is TGCGCCAGCAGCCGAAACCCCGGGACAGGGGTCCCCGATACGCAGTATTTT. Its protein product is CASSRNPGTGVPDTQYF.